This paragraph reports one T cell receptor (beta chain). This clone has a handful of counts. No much larger clone exists at a distance of one base, and base qualities are not known. CDR3 length: 15 amino acids, cysteine to phenylalanine. Only the CDR3 DNA stays, 45 bases, in frame from base 1. V sheds 5 bases and J sheds 4 bases, leaving 17 bases between their ends. Looking up the germline V gene yields CDR1 LGHNA and CDR2 YNFKEQ. Receptor amplification or capture employed the immunoSEQ multiplex PCR assay. For most patients, genomic DNA was isolated using the Qiagen DNeasy Blood and Tissue Kit and was shipped frozen to Adaptive Biotechnologies for TCR sequencing. For most patients, genomic DNA was subjected to high-throughput TCR-beta CDR3 sequencing by Adaptive Biotechnologies. The published analysis was carried out like this. TCR sequencing data for approximately 17 patients were retrieved from Adaptive's ImmunoSEQ software; a few other patients were processed with MiXCR and VDJtools. To correct CD4 versus CD8 sorting errors, any sequence found in both subsets at a frequency ratio below 5:1 was removed. CDR3 nucleotide sequences shared between donor and recipient were removed because the origin of such sequences could not be assigned. Alloreactive clones required at least 2-fold expansion over unstimulated cells and minimum CFSE-low frequency of 0.002% (template counts) or 0.001% (read counts). Clones detected in sequenced pre-transplant spleen, lymph node, or MLR CFSE-low populations of the donor or recipient were defined as mappable. Cumulative frequency of alloreactive clones was calculated as a percentage of all sequences weighted by copy number. The clones in this table, taken by TCRdb from immuneACCESS, are in-frame only. Not every clone is retained; where verified, under half of the shortfall comes from an unresolved V gene, and the cause of the rest is unknown. V, J and clone size were drawn from that table, and D and trimming were deduced from the DNA. The sample table shows 6,000 to 7,000 clones, and 20% to 25% are seen once. The biggest ten clones account for 3.5% to 4.5% of the sample.

These data originate in a study of graft-versus-host responses after intestinal transplantation (dated by TCRdb to the early 2020s). The study in broad terms: Multivisceral, liver-intestinal, or isolated intestinal transplants were received by the recipients. Every recipient was given anti-thymocyte globulin induction, followed by about 3 years of maintenance tacrolimus and steroids. After intestinal transplantation, graft-versus-host and host-versus-graft alloreactive T cell clones in the graft, circulation and bone marrow were tracked using bulk TCR-beta CDR3 sequencing. Alloreactive clones were identified by sequencing pre-transplant mixed lymphocyte reaction products and comparing these products with unstimulated pre-transplant donor and recipient T cells. A cohort of about 26 intestinal transplant recipients, including one retransplant, was enrolled, and a few patients lacking pretransplant specimens were excluded. A peak of at least 4% donor T cells among recipient peripheral blood mononuclear cells was the definition used for donor T cell macrochimerism. Samples from a few later patients were sequenced in-house on an Illumina MiSeq with MiXCR processing rather than by the commercial service. Paper-wide results and their limitations: The relatively low number and heterogeneity of intestinal transplant patients limited the conclusions. Early after transplant, declines in HvG clones were associated with peak levels of circulating GvH clones. GvH clones turned up in recipient bone marrow, with some appearing earlier in ileal mucosa or blood, a pattern consistent with an intestinal mucosal origin. In patients with donor T cell macrochimerism, the allografts had high GvH to HvG T cell clonal ratios.

The time point label of this sample denotes: cells obtained before transplantation from donor or recipient. Mixed lymphocyte reactions plated about 200,000 CFSE-labeled pre-transplant responders with about 200,000 irradiated violet-dye-labeled stimulators and were cultured for 6 days. Proliferating CD3+CD4+CFSE-low and CD3+CD8+CFSE-low responder cells were FACS-sorted on a BD Influx sorter after the mixed lymphocyte reaction. Rearrangement joined TRBV4-2 to TRBJ2-5, with a weak D call of TRBD1 (7 bases match). The sample in question was alloreactive CD4+ T cells from a mixed lymphocyte reaction culture, obtained before transplantation. According to the study, the label for this sample's cell subset or site signals: CFSE-low proliferating T cells sorted from roughly six-day pre-transplant mixed lymphocyte reaction (GvH or HvG direction). This clonotype was obtained from a human patient who was an organ donor for intestinal transplantation. This receptor carries the CDR3 CASSLEQGRRETQYF. The bases read TGTGCCAGCAGCTTGGAACAGGGGAGGCGAGAGACCCAGTACTTC.